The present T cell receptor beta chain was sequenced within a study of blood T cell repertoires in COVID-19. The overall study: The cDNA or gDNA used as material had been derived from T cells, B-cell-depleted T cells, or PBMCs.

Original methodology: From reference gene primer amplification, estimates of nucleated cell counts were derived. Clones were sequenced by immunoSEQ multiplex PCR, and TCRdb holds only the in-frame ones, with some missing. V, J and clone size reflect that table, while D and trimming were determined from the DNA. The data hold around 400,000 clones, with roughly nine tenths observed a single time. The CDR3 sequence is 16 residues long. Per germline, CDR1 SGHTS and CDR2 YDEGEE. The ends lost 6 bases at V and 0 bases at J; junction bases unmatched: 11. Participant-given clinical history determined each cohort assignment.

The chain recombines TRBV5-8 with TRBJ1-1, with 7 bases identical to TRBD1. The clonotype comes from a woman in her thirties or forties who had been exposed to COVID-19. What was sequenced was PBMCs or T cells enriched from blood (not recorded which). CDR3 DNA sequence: TGTGCCAGCAACCCCCACCAGGGGGGTTTGAACACTGAAGCTTTCTTT. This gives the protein CASNPHQGGLNTEAFF.